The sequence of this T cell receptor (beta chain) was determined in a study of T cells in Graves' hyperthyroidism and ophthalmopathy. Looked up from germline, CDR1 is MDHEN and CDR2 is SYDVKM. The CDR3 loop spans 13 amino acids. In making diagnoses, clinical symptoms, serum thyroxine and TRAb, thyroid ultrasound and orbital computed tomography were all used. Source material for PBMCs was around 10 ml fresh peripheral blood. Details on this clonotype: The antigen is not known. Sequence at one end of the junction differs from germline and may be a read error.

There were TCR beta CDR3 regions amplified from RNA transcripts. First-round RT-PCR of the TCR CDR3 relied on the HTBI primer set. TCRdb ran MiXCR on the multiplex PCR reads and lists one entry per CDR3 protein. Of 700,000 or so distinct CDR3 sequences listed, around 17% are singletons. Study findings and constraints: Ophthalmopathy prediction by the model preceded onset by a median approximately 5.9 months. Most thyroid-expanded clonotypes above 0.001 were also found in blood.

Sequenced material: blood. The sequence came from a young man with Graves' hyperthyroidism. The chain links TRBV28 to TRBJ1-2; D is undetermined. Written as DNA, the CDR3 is TGTGCCAGCAGTTTGGGCAGTCCAGGTGGCCACACCTTC. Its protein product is CASSLGSPGGHTF.